This is a list of T cell receptor beta chains from one sample in a study of radiation and T cells in renal cell carcinoma. Produced via immunoSEQ multiplex PCR; TCRdb's table is partial and in-frame only. The table has over 55,000 clones, around three quarters seen once. Sample: blood, taken from a patient whose treatment included radiotherapy and nephrectomy. These receptor sequences come from a man aged 55 to 70 with renal cell carcinoma. The CDR3 runs from the conserved cysteine through the conserved F or W. D genes are given only for firm matches. Part of the rows lack a size; the others show once, few, many or a class for expanded clones.

V gene,clone size,D gene,J gene,CDR3 protein,CDR3 DNA
TRBV7-2,NA,TRBD2,TRBJ2-7,CASSSVPGGRDSYEQYF,TGTGCCAGCAGCTCGGTACCGGGGGGGCGGGATTCCTACGAGCAGTACTTC
TRBV27,NA,NA,TRBJ1-6,CASSLEGSSYNSPLHF,TGTGCCAGCAGTTTGGAAGGGAGCTCCTATAATTCACCCCTCCACTTT
TRBV30,NA,TRBD1,TRBJ1-2,CAWSVGTGGGYTF,TGTGCCTGGAGTGTAGGGACAGGGGGAGGCTACACCTTC
TRBV7-9,once,NA,TRBJ2-7,CASSLEVRTSILVRYEQYF,TGTGCCAGCAGCTTAGAGGTAAGGACGTCGATTCTCGTCAGGTACGAGCAGTACTTC
TRBV5-1,NA,TRBD1,TRBJ2-3,CASSPGQAGVDTQYF,TGCGCCAGCAGCCCTGGACAGGCAGGGGTAGATACGCAGTATTTT
TRBV5-6,NA,TRBD2,TRBJ2-3,CASSLVLAGTDTQYF,TGTGCCAGCAGCTTAGTTCTAGCGGGCACAGATACGCAGTATTTT
TRBV29-1,once,TRBD1,TRBJ1-2,CSVRLDREGYGYTF,TGCAGCGTTCGACTCGACAGGGAGGGGTATGGCTACACCTTC
TRBV27,NA,NA,TRBJ1-5,CASSLVESQPQHF,TGTGCCAGCAGTTTAGTAGAGTCTCAGCCCCAGCATTTT
TRBV18,once,TRBD1,TRBJ1-5,CASSTGTGYNQPQHF,TGTGCCAGCTCAACCGGGACAGGGTACAATCAGCCCCAGCATTTT
TRBV5-6,NA,NA,TRBJ2-1,CASSLARRGLNEQFF,TGTGCCAGCAGCTTGGCCCGGCGGGGCCTCAATGAGCAGTTCTTC
TRBV2,few,NA,TRBJ1-4,CASSPTGTATNEKLFF,TGTGCCAGCAGTCCGACAGGAACCGCAACTAATGAAAAACTGTTTTTT
TRBV19,few,NA,TRBJ1-1,CASSIMLVMHTEAFF,TGTGCCAGTAGTATTATGCTGGTAATGCACACTGAAGCTTTCTTT
TRBV5-1,NA,TRBD1,TRBJ1-1,CASQLQGASEAFF,TGCGCCAGCCAATTACAGGGGGCGTCTGAAGCTTTCTTT
TRBV29-1,NA,NA,TRBJ2-1,CSVGFNEQFF,TGCAGCGTTGGATTCAATGAGCAGTTCTTC
TRBV11-3,few,NA,TRBJ1-2,CASSARTLYGYTF,TGTGCCAGCAGCGCCCGGACCCTCTATGGCTACACCTTC
TRBV7-9,NA,TRBD2,TRBJ2-3,CASSFLLGGEGPDTQYF,TGTGCCAGCAGCTTCCTCCTGGGCGGGGAGGGCCCAGATACGCAGTATTTT
TRBV27,NA,TRBD1,TRBJ2-5,CASSFRDRGAETQYF,TGTGCCAGCAGTTTTAGGGACAGGGGGGCGGAGACCCAGTACTTC
TRBV11-3,few,TRBD2,TRBJ2-3,CASSPRGSGVTDTQYF,TGTGCCAGCAGCCCCCGAGGTAGCGGGGTCACAGATACGCAGTATTTT
TRBV5-6,NA,NA,TRBJ2-5,CASSFTGGWETQYF,TGTGCCAGCAGCTTTACTGGGGGCTGGGAGACCCAGTACTTC
TRBV5-4,NA,TRBD2,TRBJ2-5,CASAGGSMKETQYF,TGTGCCAGCGCGGGGGGCTCGATGAAAGAGACCCAGTACTTC
TRBV5-5,NA,NA,TRBJ2-5,CASSLELRVGETQYF,TGTGCCAGCAGCTTGGAGTTGAGGGTTGGGGAGACCCAGTACTTC
TRBV27,few,TRBD1,TRBJ1-4,CASSLSGQANEKLFF,TGTGCCAGCAGTTTATCGGGACAGGCGAATGAAAAACTGTTTTTT
TRBV30,NA,TRBD2,TRBJ2-3,CAWSVGLAADTQYF,TGTGCCTGGAGTGTAGGACTAGCTGCAGATACGCAGTATTTT
TRBV7-2,NA,NA,TRBJ2-7,CASSLDYQESYEQYF,TGTGCCAGCAGCTTAGATTACCAAGAGTCCTACGAGCAGTACTTC
TRBV18,NA,TRBD1,TRBJ2-3,CASSPGQGSTDTQYF,TGTGCCAGCTCACCCGGACAGGGAAGCACAGATACGCAGTATTTT
TRBV20-1,medium-sized,NA,TRBJ2-5,CSVGETQYF,TGCAGTGTCGGGGAGACCCAGTACTTC
TRBV7-2,NA,NA,TRBJ1-4,CASSLFRGKLFF,TGTGCCAGCAGCTTATTCCGAGGAAAACTGTTTTTT
TRBV10-3,NA,NA,TRBJ2-2,CAISELEDRGMVGELFF,TGTGCCATCAGTGAGTTGGAGGACCGAGGGATGGTCGGGGAGCTGTTTTTT
TRBV30,NA,NA,TRBJ1-2,CALKIGANYGYTF,TGTGCCTTGAAGATCGGAGCTAACTATGGCTACACCTTC
TRBV18,NA,NA,TRBJ2-7,CASSLSASSYEQYF,TGTGCCAGCTCACTTAGCGCAAGCTCCTACGAGCAGTACTTC
TRBV7-2,NA,TRBD2,TRBJ2-3,CASSLAGASGGNTDTQYF,TGTGCCAGCAGCTTAGCGGGGGCTAGCGGGGGAAACACAGATACGCAGTATTTT